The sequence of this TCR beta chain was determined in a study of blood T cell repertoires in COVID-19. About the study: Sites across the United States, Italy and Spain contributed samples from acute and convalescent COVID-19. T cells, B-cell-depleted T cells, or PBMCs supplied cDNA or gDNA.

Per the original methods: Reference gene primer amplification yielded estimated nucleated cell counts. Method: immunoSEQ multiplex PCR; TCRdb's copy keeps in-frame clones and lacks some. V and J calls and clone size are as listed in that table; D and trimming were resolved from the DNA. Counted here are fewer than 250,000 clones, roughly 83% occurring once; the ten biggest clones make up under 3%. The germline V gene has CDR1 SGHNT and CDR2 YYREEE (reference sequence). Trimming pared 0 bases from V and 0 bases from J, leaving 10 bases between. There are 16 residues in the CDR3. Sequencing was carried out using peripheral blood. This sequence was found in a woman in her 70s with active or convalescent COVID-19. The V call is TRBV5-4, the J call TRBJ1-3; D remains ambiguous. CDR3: CASSLGTAISGNTIYF. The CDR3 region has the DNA TGTGCCAGCAGCTTGGGAACTGCCATCTCTGGAAACACCATATATTTT.